Listed below are T cell receptor beta chains from one sample, sequenced in a study of cytomegalovirus exposure and HLA in healthy donors. TCRdb's copy holds only in-frame clones and misses some; the assay was immunoSEQ multiplex PCR. The table includes 250,000 to 350,000 clones, roughly nine tenths detected once. Sequencing was performed on PBMCs. These receptors came from a woman aged 25 to 39 in good health and CMV-seropositive. Each CDR3 is given with its conserved first and last residue. Fields, in order: V gene, D gene, J gene, clone size, CDR3 DNA, CDR3 protein. D genes are given only for firm matches. Some rows have no size entry. The others give once, few or many, or a class for an expanded clone.

>TRBV19|-|TRBJ1-1|-
TGTGCCAGTAGTATAGGCGTAGTGGCTGAAGCTTTCTTT
CASSIGVVAEAFF
>TRBV25-1|TRBD1|TRBJ2-7|few
TGTGCCAGCAGTGACGACAGGGGCTACGAGCAGTACTTC
CASSDDRGYEQYF
>TRBV14|-|TRBJ2-1|-
TGTGCCAGCAGCCAAGTACAGGGACCCTACAATGAGCAGTTCTTC
CASSQVQGPYNEQFF
>TRBV2|TRBD1|TRBJ1-5|-
TGTGCCAGCAGTATCGGGACAGGGGTCATTCAGCCCCAGCATTTT
CASSIGTGVIQPQHF
>TRBV4-2|-|TRBJ2-3|-
TGTGCCAGCAGCAAAAGTACTAGTCCCGGGGATACGCAGTATTTT
CASSKSTSPGDTQYF
>TRBV5-1|-|TRBJ1-1|-
TGCGCCAGCAGCTTGGAAGCTGAAGCTTTCTTT
CASSLEAEAFF
>TRBV2|-|TRBJ2-3|-
TGTGCCAGCAGCGGTACTAGTTTTAGGACAGATACGCAGTATTTT
CASSGTSFRTDTQYF
>TRBV4-1|TRBD2|TRBJ2-1|once
TGCGCCAGCAGCCATAGTCAGCGGGAGTGGAGCCATGAGCAGTTCTTC
CASSHSQREWSHEQFF
>TRBV5-1|TRBD1|TRBJ1-2|-
TGCGCCAGCAGCTTGCGAGGTGCCTTCCAGGGGGCTGTCCCCGGCTACACCTTC
CASSLRGAFQGAVPGYTF
>TRBV7-9|-|TRBJ1-1|-
TGTGCCAGCAGCTTATTAAGTGCAGTGAACACTGAAGCTTTCTTT
CASSLLSAVNTEAFF
>TRBV5-1|-|TRBJ2-2|-
TGCGCCAGCAGCTTCGGCAGCAACACCGGGGAGCTGTTTTTT
CASSFGSNTGELFF
>TRBV9|-|TRBJ2-1|-
TGTGCCAGCAGCGTAGGGTCGACGGACACGTACAATGAGCAGTTCTTC
CASSVGSTDTYNEQFF
>TRBV7-7|TRBD1|TRBJ2-1|-
TGTGCCAGCAGCCTAAGGGACAGGGGGGCTTACAATGAGCAGTTCTTC
CASSLRDRGAYNEQFF
>TRBV19|TRBD2|TRBJ2-1|-
TGTGCCAGTAGTATGAATAGCGGGAGGGCCACCGAGCAGTTCTTC
CASSMNSGRATEQFF
>TRBV18|-|TRBJ1-5|-
TGTGCCAGCTCGGGTGGACGGGATAGCAATCAGCCCCAGCATTTT
CASSGGRDSNQPQHF
>TRBV6-5|-|TRBJ2-5|-
TGTGCCAGCAGTTACCAGAGGGGAGAGACCCAGTACTTC
CASSYQRGETQYF